The source of this T cell receptor beta chain is a study of beta chain features in type 1 diabetes. At the level of the study: Age, gender and cell yields were alike across patients and healthy donors. Study-level findings and limits: In type 1 diabetes patients, VDJ junctions had fewer insertions; deletions at these junctions were more frequent. TCRB repertoires of naive, central memory and Treg cells appeared more similar among patients than among healthy donors. Type 1 diabetes patients had TCRB CDR3s that were shorter (moderately but significantly so) in all four CD4+ subsets.

The whole isolated RNA underwent reverse transcription, so sequencing captured expressed TCRB transcripts. Sequenced by immunoSEQ multiplex PCR; TCRdb stores in-frame clones only, minus some. The table shows roughly 300,000 clones, with roughly an eighth occurring only once. This CDR3 region has 15 residues. Unmatched junction bases numbered 9, after V lost 5 bases and J lost 4 bases. The germline V gene encodes CDR1 KGHSH and CDR2 LQKENI. In regard to this clone: The antigen is unknown.

Sequences were obtained from naive CD4+ T cells from blood. The chain recombines TRBV18 with TRBJ2-5; TRBD2 matches 8 bases. This TCR was sampled from a man aged 30 to 39 with type 1 diabetes. For the CDR3, the DNA is TGTGCCAGCTCATCTCAGGGGACTAGACTAGAGACCCAGTACTTC. It translates to CASSSQGTRLETQYF.